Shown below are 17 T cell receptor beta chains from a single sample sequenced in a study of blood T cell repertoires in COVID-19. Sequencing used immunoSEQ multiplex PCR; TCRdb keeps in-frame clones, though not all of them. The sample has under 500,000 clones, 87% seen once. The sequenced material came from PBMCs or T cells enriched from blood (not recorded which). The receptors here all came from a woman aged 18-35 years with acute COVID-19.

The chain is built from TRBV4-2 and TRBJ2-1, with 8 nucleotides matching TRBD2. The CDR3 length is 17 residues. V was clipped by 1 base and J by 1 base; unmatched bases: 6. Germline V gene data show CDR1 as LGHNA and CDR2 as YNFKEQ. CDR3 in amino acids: CASSQVVASGSYNEQFF. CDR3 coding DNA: TGTGCCAGCAGCCAAGTCGTGGCTAGCGGGTCCTACAATGAGCAGTTCTTC.

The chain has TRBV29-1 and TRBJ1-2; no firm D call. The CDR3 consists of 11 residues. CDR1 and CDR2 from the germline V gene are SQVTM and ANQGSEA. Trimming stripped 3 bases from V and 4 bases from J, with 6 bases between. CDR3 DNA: TGCAGCGTTGATGCGGGCTATGGCTACACCTTC. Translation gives CSVDAGYGYTF.

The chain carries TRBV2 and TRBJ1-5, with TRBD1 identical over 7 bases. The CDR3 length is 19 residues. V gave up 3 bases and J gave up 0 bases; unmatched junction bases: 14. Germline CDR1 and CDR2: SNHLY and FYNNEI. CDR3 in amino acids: CASSDGRGQRRNSNQPQHF. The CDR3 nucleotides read TGTGCCAGCAGTGACGGGAGGGGACAGAGGAGAAATAGCAATCAGCCCCAGCATTTT.

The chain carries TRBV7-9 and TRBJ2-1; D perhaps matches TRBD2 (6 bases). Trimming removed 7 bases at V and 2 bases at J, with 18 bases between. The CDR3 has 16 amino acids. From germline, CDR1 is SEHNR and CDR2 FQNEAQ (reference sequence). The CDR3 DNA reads TGTGCCAGCACCGGTGGGGCGGGACCGACCTACAATGAGCAGTTCTTC. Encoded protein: CASTGGAGPTYNEQFF.

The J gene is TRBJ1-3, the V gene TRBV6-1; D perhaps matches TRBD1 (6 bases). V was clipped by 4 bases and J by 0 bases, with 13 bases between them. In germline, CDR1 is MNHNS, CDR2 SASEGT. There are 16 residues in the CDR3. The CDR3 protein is CASSARQVHSGNTIYF. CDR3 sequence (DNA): TGTGCCAGCAGTGCGCGACAGGTTCACTCTGGAAACACCATATATTTT.

The CDR3 protein is CATSRLDRGSGELFF. The CDR3 DNA reads TGTGCCACCAGCAGGCTTGACAGGGGCTCCGGGGAGCTGTTTTTT. This chain joins TRBV15 and TRBJ2-2, with 8 bases that match TRBD1. V trimming: 3 bases; J trimming: 6 bases; junction bases outside the gene matches: 6. The length of the CDR3 is 15 residues. Germline CDR1 and CDR2: LNHNV and YYDKDF (reference sequence).

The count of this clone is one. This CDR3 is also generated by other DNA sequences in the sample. CDR3 nucleotides: TGTGCCAGCCTAGCGGGAGTTGGCGAGCAGTACTTC. Its translation: CASLAGVGEQYF. V gene TRBV2 combines with J gene TRBJ2-7, with 10 bases lining up with TRBD2. The V gene end was trimmed by 8 bases and the J gene end by 6 bases; junction bases not matched to a gene: 4. Germline values: CDR1 SNHLY, CDR2 FYNNEI. CDR3 length equals 12 residues.

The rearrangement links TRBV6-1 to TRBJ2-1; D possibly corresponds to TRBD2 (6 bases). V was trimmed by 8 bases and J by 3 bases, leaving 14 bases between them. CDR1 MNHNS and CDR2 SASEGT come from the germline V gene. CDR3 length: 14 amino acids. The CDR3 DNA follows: TGTGCCAGCGGTGGCGGGATATACTACAATGAGCAGTTCTTC. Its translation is CASGGGIYYNEQFF.

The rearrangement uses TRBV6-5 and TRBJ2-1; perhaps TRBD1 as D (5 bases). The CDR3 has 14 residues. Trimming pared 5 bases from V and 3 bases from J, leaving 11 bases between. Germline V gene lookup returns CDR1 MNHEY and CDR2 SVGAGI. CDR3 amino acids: CASSLIQGYNEQFF. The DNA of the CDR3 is TGTGCCAGCAGTCTGATCCAGGGCTACAATGAGCAGTTCTTC.

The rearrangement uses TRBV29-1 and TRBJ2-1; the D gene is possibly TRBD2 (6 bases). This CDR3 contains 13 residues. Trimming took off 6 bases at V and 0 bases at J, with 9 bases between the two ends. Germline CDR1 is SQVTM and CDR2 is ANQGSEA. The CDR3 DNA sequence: TGCAGCGTCGTCGGGGGCTCCTACAATGAGCAGTTCTTC. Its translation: CSVVGGSYNEQFF.

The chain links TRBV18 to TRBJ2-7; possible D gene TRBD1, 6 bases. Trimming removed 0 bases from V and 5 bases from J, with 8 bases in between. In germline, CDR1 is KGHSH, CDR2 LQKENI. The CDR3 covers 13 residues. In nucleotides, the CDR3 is TGTGCCAGCTCACCACCGGACAGAGACGAGCAGTACTTC. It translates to CASSPPDRDEQYF.

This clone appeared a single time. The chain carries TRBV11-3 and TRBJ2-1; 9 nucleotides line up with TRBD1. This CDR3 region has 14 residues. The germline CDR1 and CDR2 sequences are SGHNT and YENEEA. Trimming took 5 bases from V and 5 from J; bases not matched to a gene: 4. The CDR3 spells CASSARTGDNEQFF. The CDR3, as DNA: TGTGCCAGCAGCGCTCGGACAGGGGACAATGAGCAGTTCTTC.

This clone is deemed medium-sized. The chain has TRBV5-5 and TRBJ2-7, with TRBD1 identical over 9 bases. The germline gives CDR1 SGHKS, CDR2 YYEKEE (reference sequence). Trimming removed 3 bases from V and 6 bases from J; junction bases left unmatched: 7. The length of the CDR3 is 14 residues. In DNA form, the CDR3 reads TGTGCCAGCAGCTATCGGACAGGGGCTGCCGAGCAGTACTTC. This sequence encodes CASSYRTGAAEQYF.

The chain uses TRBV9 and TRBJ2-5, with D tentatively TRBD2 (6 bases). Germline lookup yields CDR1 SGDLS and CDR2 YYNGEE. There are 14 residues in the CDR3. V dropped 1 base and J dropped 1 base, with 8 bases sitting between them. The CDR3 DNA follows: TGTGCCAGCAGCGTATACGGGAGCCAAGAGACCCAGTACTTC. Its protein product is CASSVYGSQETQYF.

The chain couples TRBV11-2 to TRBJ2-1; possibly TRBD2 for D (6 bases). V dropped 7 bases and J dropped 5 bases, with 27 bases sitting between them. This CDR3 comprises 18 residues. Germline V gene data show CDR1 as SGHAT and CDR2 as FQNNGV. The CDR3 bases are TGTGCCAGCATCCTGCCCTCCGGGGGTCAAAGACCCAACAATGAGCAGTTCTTC. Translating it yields CASILPSGGQRPNNEQFF.

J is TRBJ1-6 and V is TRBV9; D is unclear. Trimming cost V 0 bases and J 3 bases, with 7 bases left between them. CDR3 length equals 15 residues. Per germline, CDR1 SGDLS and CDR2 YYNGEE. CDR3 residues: CASSVDVSYNSPLHF. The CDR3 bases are TGTGCCAGCAGCGTAGATGTGAGCTATAATTCACCCCTCCACTTT.

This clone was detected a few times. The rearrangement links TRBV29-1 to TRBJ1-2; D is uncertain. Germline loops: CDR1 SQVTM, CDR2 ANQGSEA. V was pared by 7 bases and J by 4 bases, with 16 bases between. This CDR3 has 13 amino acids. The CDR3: CSAASAETYGYTF. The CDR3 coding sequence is TGCAGCGCCGCTAGCGCGGAGACCTATGGCTACACCTTC.